This T cell receptor beta chain was profiled in a study of CD8 T cells in Susac syndrome. Controls were drawn from healthy donors and were matched for age and sex. This CDR3 is built from 16 residues. V was cut by 2 bases and J by 0 bases, with 14 bases left in between. The germline V gene has CDR1 GTSNPN and CDR2 SVGIG (reference sequence). An input of about 0.5 to 1 ug of RNA was subjected to reverse transcription using random hexamers. One entry per CDR3 protein results from TCRdb running MiXCR on the immunoSEQ multiplex PCR reads. The sample has 100,000 to 150,000 distinct CDR3 sequences; roughly 96% are singletons.

The rearrangement uses TRBV30 and TRBJ2-4; D uncertain. The source of this sequence is a human donor in good health. Sequencing was done on a sample of CD4+ T cells from PBMCs. CDR3 nucleotides: TGTGCCTGGAGTCCTCAGTGGAATCTAGCCAAAAACATTCAGTACTTC. This encodes CAWSPQWNLAKNIQYF.